These T cell receptor beta chains were read from a single sample in a study of blood T cell repertoires in COVID-19. Sequenced by immunoSEQ multiplex PCR; TCRdb stores in-frame clones only, minus some. The sample has approximately 230,000 clones; 82% are singletons. Input material: peripheral blood. These receptors all come from an elderly woman with active or convalescent COVID-19. Both conserved end residues are part of each CDR3. Fields, in order: CDR3 length, J gene, V gene, CDR3 protein.

CDR3 length: 14; J gene: TRBJ1-2; V gene: TRBV20-1; CDR3 protein: CSPSGADLNYGYTF
CDR3 length: 12; J gene: TRBJ1-2; V gene: TRBV28; CDR3 protein: CASGHNHYGYTF
CDR3 length: 15; J gene: TRBJ1-5; V gene: TRBV28; CDR3 protein: CASSLRRESNQPQHF
CDR3 length: 14; J gene: TRBJ1-2; V gene: TRBV5-1; CDR3 protein: CASSLIGDISGYTF
CDR3 length: 15; J gene: TRBJ1-1; V gene: TRBV18; CDR3 protein: CASSPIRDTNTEAFF
CDR3 length: 16; J gene: TRBJ2-5; V gene: TRBV15; CDR3 protein: CATSRDWRALQETQYF
CDR3 length: 14; J gene: TRBJ1-1; V gene: TRBV15; CDR3 protein: CATSREAGPTEAFF
CDR3 length: 10; J gene: TRBJ2-3; V gene: TRBV20-1; CDR3 protein: CSAPGDTQYF
CDR3 length: 16; J gene: TRBJ1-1; V gene: TRBV2; CDR3 protein: CASSEVGAGFQTEAFF
CDR3 length: 14; J gene: TRBJ2-7; V gene: TRBV7-8; CDR3 protein: CASTGSGRAYEQYF
CDR3 length: 19; J gene: TRBJ1-2; V gene: TRBV19; CDR3 protein: CASSRSRPGQPPLPNGYTF
CDR3 length: 14; J gene: TRBJ2-5; V gene: TRBV5-1; CDR3 protein: CASSVSGARETQYF
CDR3 length: 15; J gene: TRBJ1-2; V gene: TRBV5-1; CDR3 protein: CASSLAPGQGDGYTF
CDR3 length: 16; J gene: TRBJ1-1; V gene: TRBV5-4; CDR3 protein: CASSQTIGALNTEAFF
CDR3 length: 16; J gene: TRBJ2-1; V gene: TRBV28; CDR3 protein: CASRTFKGQGYNEQFF
CDR3 length: 16; J gene: TRBJ1-1; V gene: TRBV19; CDR3 protein: CASSRSRGEMNTEAFF
CDR3 length: 14; J gene: TRBJ1-1; V gene: TRBV10-3; CDR3 protein: CAISEAGREVRAFF
CDR3 length: 15; J gene: TRBJ1-4; V gene: TRBV9; CDR3 protein: CASSATPGIDEKLFF
CDR3 length: 15; J gene: TRBJ2-1; V gene: TRBV19; CDR3 protein: CASSIDLRTMGGKLF
CDR3 length: 15; J gene: TRBJ2-2; V gene: TRBV28; CDR3 protein: CASSPQGASTGELFF
CDR3 length: 15; J gene: TRBJ2-5; V gene: TRBV24-1; CDR3 protein: CATSDLRQARETQYF
CDR3 length: 15; J gene: TRBJ1-6; V gene: TRBV7-8; CDR3 protein: CASRRTGNERSPLHF
CDR3 length: 11; J gene: TRBJ1-4; V gene: TRBV20-1; CDR3 protein: CSATRDEKLFF
CDR3 length: 15; J gene: TRBJ1-6; V gene: TRBV11-1; CDR3 protein: CASSSGTGYNSPLHF
CDR3 length: 13; J gene: TRBJ2-3; V gene: TRBV27; CDR3 protein: CASSFLLSDTQYF
CDR3 length: 17; J gene: TRBJ1-2; V gene: TRBV3-1/TRBV3-2; CDR3 protein: CASSQVSNRGLVDGYTF
CDR3 length: 14; J gene: TRBJ2-2; V gene: TRBV5-1; CDR3 protein: CASSLAGATGELFF
CDR3 length: 12; J gene: TRBJ2-2; V gene: TRBV10-3; CDR3 protein: CAISDYPGELFF
CDR3 length: 14; J gene: TRBJ1-2; V gene: TRBV21-1; CDR3 protein: CASSNVGPRGCYTF
CDR3 length: 13; J gene: TRBJ1-2; V gene: TRBV4-2; CDR3 protein: CASSQVSGDGYTF
CDR3 length: 14; J gene: TRBJ2-3; V gene: TRBV19; CDR3 protein: CATHSRRVTDTQYF
CDR3 length: 13; J gene: TRBJ2-7; V gene: TRBV14; CDR3 protein: CASSQTRQSEQYF
CDR3 length: 15; J gene: TRBJ1-4; V gene: TRBV24-1; CDR3 protein: CATSDGTLGGEKLFF
CDR3 length: 12; J gene: TRBJ1-1; V gene: TRBV6-5; CDR3 protein: CASRRQGPEAFF
CDR3 length: 12; J gene: TRBJ2-1; V gene: TRBV21-1; CDR3 protein: CASTHDPTEQFF
CDR3 length: 14; J gene: TRBJ2-7; V gene: TRBV6-1; CDR3 protein: CASSELGSNYEQYF
CDR3 length: 13; J gene: TRBJ1-2; V gene: TRBV29-1; CDR3 protein: CSVESGDYYGYTF
CDR3 length: 14; J gene: TRBJ2-7; V gene: TRBV3-1/TRBV3-2; CDR3 protein: CASSHSGGAYEQYF
CDR3 length: 17; J gene: TRBJ2-6; V gene: TRBV10-3; CDR3 protein: CAISVVVGGSGANVLTF
CDR3 length: 14; J gene: TRBJ1-2; V gene: TRBV5-1; CDR3 protein: CASSSDRGIYGYTF
CDR3 length: 14; J gene: TRBJ1-6; V gene: TRBV25-1; CDR3 protein: CASSVRGANSPLHF
CDR3 length: 15; J gene: TRBJ1-2; V gene: TRBV19; CDR3 protein: CASPFGGRGRFGYTF
CDR3 length: 13; J gene: TRBJ2-7; V gene: TRBV12-3/TRBV12-4; CDR3 protein: CASSSPSSYEQYF
CDR3 length: 11; J gene: TRBJ1-2; V gene: TRBV20-1; CDR3 protein: CSAPGPYGYTF
CDR3 length: 13; J gene: TRBJ1-1; V gene: TRBV29-1; CDR3 protein: CSVVRASNTEAFF
CDR3 length: 15; J gene: TRBJ1-3; V gene: TRBV5-1; CDR3 protein: CASSGGLRSGNTIYF
CDR3 length: 12; J gene: TRBJ2-7; V gene: TRBV2; CDR3 protein: CASTRSPYEQYF
CDR3 length: 13; J gene: TRBJ1-1; V gene: TRBV28; CDR3 protein: CASSSTVTQKAFF
CDR3 length: 16; J gene: TRBJ2-5; V gene: TRBV5-1; CDR3 protein: CASSLLAGGPQETQYF
CDR3 length: 18; J gene: TRBJ2-1; V gene: TRBV24-1; CDR3 protein: CATSGTGTSGSAGGEQFF
CDR3 length: 14; J gene: TRBJ1-2; V gene: TRBV2; CDR3 protein: CASRGEGVGHGYTF
CDR3 length: 12; J gene: TRBJ2-3; V gene: TRBV5-4; CDR3 protein: CASSLHTDTQYF
CDR3 length: 15; J gene: TRBJ1-2; V gene: TRBV10-3; CDR3 protein: CAVTGTRGDNYGYTF
CDR3 length: 13; J gene: TRBJ2-7; V gene: TRBV6-5; CDR3 protein: CASSTGETYEQYF
CDR3 length: 12; J gene: TRBJ2-7; V gene: TRBV27; CDR3 protein: CASSSGSYEQYF